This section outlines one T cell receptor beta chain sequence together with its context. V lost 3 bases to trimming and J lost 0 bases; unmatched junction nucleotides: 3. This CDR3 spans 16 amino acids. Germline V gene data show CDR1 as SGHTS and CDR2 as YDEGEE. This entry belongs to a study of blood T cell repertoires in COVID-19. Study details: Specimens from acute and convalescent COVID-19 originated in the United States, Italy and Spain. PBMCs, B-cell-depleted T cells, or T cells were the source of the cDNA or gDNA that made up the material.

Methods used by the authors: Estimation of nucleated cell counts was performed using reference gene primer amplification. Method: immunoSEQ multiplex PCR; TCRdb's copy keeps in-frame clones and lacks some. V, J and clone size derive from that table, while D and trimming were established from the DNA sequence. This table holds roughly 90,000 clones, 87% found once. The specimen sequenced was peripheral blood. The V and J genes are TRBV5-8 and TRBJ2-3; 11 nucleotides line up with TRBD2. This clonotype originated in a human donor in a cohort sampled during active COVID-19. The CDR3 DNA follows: TGTGCCAGCAGCTCGGGACTAGCGGTCAGCACAGATACGCAGTATTTT. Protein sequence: CASSSGLAVSTDTQYF.